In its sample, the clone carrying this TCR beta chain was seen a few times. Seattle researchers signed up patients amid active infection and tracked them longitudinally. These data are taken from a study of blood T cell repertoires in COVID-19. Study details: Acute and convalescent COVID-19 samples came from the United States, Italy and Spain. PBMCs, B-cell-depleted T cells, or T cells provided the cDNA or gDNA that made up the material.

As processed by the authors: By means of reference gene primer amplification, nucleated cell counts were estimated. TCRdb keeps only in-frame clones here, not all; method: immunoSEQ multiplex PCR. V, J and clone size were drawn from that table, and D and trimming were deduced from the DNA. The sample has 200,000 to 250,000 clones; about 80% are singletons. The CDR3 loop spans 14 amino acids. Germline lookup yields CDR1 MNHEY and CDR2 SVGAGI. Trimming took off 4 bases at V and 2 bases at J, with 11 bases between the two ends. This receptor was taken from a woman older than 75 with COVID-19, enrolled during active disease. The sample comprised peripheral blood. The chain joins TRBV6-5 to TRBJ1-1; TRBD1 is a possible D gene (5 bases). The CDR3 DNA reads TGTGCCAGCAGTTTCACCAGGGCCAACACTGAAGCTTTCTTT. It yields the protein CASSFTRANTEAFF.